The subject of this entry is one T cell receptor beta chain. Using immunoSEQ multiplex PCR, the repertoire was profiled, and TCRdb retains in-frame clones only, with some absent. This sample has about 250,000 clones, with approximately 88% found just once. The data belong to a study of blood T cell repertoires in COVID-19. Study overall: Sources were T cells, B-cell-depleted T cells, or PBMCs; the material itself was cDNA or gDNA.

V shed 2 bases, J shed 4 bases, and the junction held 10 bases outside the gene matches. The germline gives CDR1 SNHLY, CDR2 FYNNEI. The CDR3 has 17 amino acids. V gene TRBV2 combines with J gene TRBJ2-2, with 7 bases fitting TRBD1. Source material: peripheral blood. The source is a woman younger than 45 with COVID-19, enrolled during active disease. CDR3 in amino acids: CASSEQGDGLVTGELFF. CDR3 nucleotide sequence: TGTGCCAGCAGTGAACAGGGGGACGGGTTGGTCACCGGGGAGCTGTTTTTT.